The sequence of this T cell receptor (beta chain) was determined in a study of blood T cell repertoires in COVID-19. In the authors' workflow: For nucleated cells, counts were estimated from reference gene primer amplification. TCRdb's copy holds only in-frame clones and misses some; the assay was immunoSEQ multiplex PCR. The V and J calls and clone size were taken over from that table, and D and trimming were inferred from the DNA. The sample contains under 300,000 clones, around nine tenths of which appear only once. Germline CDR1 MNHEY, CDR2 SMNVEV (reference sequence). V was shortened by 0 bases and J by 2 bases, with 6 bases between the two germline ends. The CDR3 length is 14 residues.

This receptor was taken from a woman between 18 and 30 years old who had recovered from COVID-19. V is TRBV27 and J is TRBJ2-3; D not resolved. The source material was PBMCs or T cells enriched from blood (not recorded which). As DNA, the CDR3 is TGTGCCAGCAGTTTATCCCCGGTCACAGATACGCAGTATTTT. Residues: CASSLSPVTDTQYF.